This record concerns one T cell receptor (beta chain) sequence. The antigen remains undetermined. These data belong to a study of vaccination and CD4 T cells after COVID-19. The assay that was used to sequence DNA from cultured CD4+ T cells was the Oncomine TCR Beta short-read assay. TCRdb reprocessed the PCR reads via MiXCR and lists one record per CDR3 protein. The sample shows around 15,000 distinct CDR3 sequences, 45% to 65% of them seen only once. V was clipped by 2 bases and J by 2 bases, with 8 bases between them. Germline values: CDR1 SGHRS, CDR2 YFSETQ. The CDR3 extends over 13 amino acids. Treatment specified: approximately 11-day PBMC culture with coronavirus spike peptide pools or control peptides (ViraFEST assay).

This TCR was sampled from a human donor who had recovered from COVID-19. The rearrangement links TRBV5-1 to TRBJ2-7, with D possibly TRBD1 on 5 matching bases. Sequencing was done on a sample of CD4+ T cells from blood, cultured in vitro. As DNA, the CDR3 is TGCGCCAGCAGCTTCAGGGATACCTACGAGCAGTACTTC. Protein product: CASSFRDTYEQYF.